This TCR beta chain comes out of a study of blood T cell repertoires in COVID-19. Assay: immunoSEQ multiplex PCR; the TCRdb copy retains only in-frame clones and omits some. The top ten clones hold over 9.5% of a sample with under 400,000 clones, 70% to 90% of them seen once. Germline CDR1 reads MNHEY; CDR2 reads SVGEGT. CDR3 length equals 16 residues. Trimming removed 2 bases from V and 7 bases from J, with 17 bases in between. This clone was detected many times. The receptor's source is a woman in her twenties or thirties with COVID-19, enrolled during active disease. The sample consisted of peripheral blood. The chain has TRBV6-2 or TRBV6-3 and TRBJ2-2, with D maybe TRBD1 (6 bases). The CDR3, as DNA: TGTGCCAGCAGTTACCACACCGGGACATTAGTCGGGGAGCTGTTTTTT. Translating gives CASSYHTGTLVGELFF.